These T cell receptor beta chains were read from a single sample in a study of T cell repertoires and HLA-DP antigens. The protocol was immunoSEQ multiplex PCR, while the TCRdb copy is restricted to in-frame clones and leaves out a portion. The table records 1,200 or so clones, less than 85% of them present only once. Input material: CD137- CD4+ T cells from cultured PBMCs. The receptor source for this set is a man aged 55 to 70 in good health and CMV-seronegative. Each CDR3 is given without its conserved first and last residue. The size entry is marked missing in some rows and otherwise reads once, few, many or a size class.

clone_size | v_call | cdr3_aa
. | TRBV7-2 | ASSPQGQTSSPLH
. | TRBV5-6 | ASSRLNYNEQF
. | TRBV2 | ASTLSHYGYT
. | TRBV5-6 | ASSVYINTNTEAF
. | TRBV30 | ASRTSTDTQY
. | TRBV5-1 | ASSLELGSNTEAF
. | TRBV6-5 | ASGEYTGELF
few | TRBV11-3 | ASSLEISGYT
. | TRBV29-1 | SATRGTKETQY
. | TRBV5-1 | ASSPDLDEKLF
. | TRBV7-9 | ASSMGREQETQY
. | TRBV28 | ASSQGIFFYGYT
. | TRBV12-5 | ASGLTRLAGYNEQF
. | TRBV7-3 | ASSPLAGGSTDTQY
. | TRBV29-1 | SVGRVNTEAF
. | TRBV9 | ASSVEGQGLGTGELF
. | TRBV7-8 | ASSLAGNTGELF
once | TRBV5-1 | ASSLGGPEDTQY
few | TRBV7-2 | ASSLSSVNYGYT
large | TRBV7-6 | ASSIDRNEKLF
. | TRBV5-3 | ASSLDRRVNTEAF
. | TRBV6-5 | ASSRTESGANVLT
. | TRBV5-1 | ASSLNANTGELF
. | TRBV4-3 | ASSQGGGTIHTDTQY
. | TRBV28 | ASGIRTQY
few | TRBV6-5 | ASTPGKFYGYT
large | TRBV19 | ASRPTGGSYEQY
once | TRBV7-7 | ASSSNDGSYEQY
. | TRBV18 | ASSAQLSDRGLTEAF
. | TRBV30 | AWSRDRPYGYT
. | TRBV28 | ASSVRGFSYNEQF
. | TRBV29-1 | SVVSGSSHEQF
. | TRBV7-9 | ASSGRTGLGYT
. | TRBV7-2 | ASSLGTGGKTQY
few | TRBV30 | AMHRSGNTIY
. | TRBV18 | ASSPKGLYSNQPQH
. | TRBV7-8 | ASSLEISGYT
. | TRBV5-6 | ASSLWIVPDTQY